What follows is one T cell receptor beta chain and its context. Its antigen is undetermined. This entry is derived from a study of cytomegalovirus exposure and HLA in healthy donors. The CDR3 sequence is 16 residues long. Per the germline V gene, CDR1 is MGHRA and CDR2 is YSYEKL. Trimming pared 7 bases from V and 3 bases from J, leaving 22 bases between. Vbeta (60) and Jbeta (13) primers were used in the PCR. Repertoires were generated with immunoSEQ multiplex PCR, while TCRdb's copy carries only in-frame clones and drops some. The table has about 180,000 clones, 82% seen once. Points from the study as a whole: In a later analysis, a missense DCLRE1C variant was linked to TCR beta V- and J-gene trimming. The productive fraction for most TCR beta V segments was about 87% or about 30% in an earlier analysis.

V gene TRBV4-1 combines with J gene TRBJ2-7; TRBD1 is a possible D gene (5 bases). This TCR derives from a man aged 40-50 years in good health and CMV-seronegative. Sequenced input: PBMCs. The CDR3 DNA reads as TGCGCCAGCAAACAAGCTTTGGGGCAGATCCTCTACGAGCAGTACTTC. This translates into CASKQALGQILYEQYF.